The TCR beta chain under discussion was sequenced for a study of identifying expanded T cells in peripheral blood. Study outcomes and limitations: Across healthy donors, higher total template counts meant significantly greater approximately two-week count variance. Differentially abundant clones: 0.95 to 1.5 between replicates, approximately 16 at around 2 weeks, 19 to 20 at four.

Clones were sequenced by immunoSEQ multiplex PCR, and TCRdb holds only the in-frame ones, with some missing. The table records 80,000 to 95,000 clones, about nine tenths of them present only once. Points on this clone: What it binds is not known.

During the collection period, no donor immune events like infections were recorded. Germline loops: CDR1 MDHEN, CDR2 SYDVKM. V was clipped by 4 bases and J by 5 bases, with 8 bases between them. The CDR3 is 12 residues long. The sequenced material came from blood. The TCR originated in a person aged 18-69 years in good health. The chain links TRBV28 to TRBJ2-5; D is unresolved. The CDR3 DNA reads TGTGCCAGCAGTTCCAGTAGGGAGACCCAGTACTTC. Translated: CASSSSRETQYF. Using reference TRBV28 and TRBJ2-5 for the parts outside the CDR3, the full variable domain is DVKVTQSSRYLVKRTGEKVFLECVQDMDHENMFWYRQDPGLGLRLIYFSYDVKMKEKGDIPEGYSVSREKKERFSLILESASTNQTSMYLCASSSSRETQYFGPGTRLLVL.